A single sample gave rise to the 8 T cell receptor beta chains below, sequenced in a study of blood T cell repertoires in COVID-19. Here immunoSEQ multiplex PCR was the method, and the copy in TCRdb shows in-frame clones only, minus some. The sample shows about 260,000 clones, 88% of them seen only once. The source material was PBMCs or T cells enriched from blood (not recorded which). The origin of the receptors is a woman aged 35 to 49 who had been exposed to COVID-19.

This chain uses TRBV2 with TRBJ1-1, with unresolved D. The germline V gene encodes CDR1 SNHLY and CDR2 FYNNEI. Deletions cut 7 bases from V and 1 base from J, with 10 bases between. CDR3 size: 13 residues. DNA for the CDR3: TGTGCCAGCATGGGCGCGGGGAACACTGAAGCTTTCTTT. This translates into CASMGAGNTEAFF.

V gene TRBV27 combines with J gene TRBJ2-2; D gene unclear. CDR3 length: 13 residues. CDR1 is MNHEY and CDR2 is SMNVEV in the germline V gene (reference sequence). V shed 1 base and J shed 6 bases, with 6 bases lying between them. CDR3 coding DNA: TGTGCCAGCAGTTTATTAGGAGCCGGGGAGCTGTTTTTT. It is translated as CASSLLGAGELFF.

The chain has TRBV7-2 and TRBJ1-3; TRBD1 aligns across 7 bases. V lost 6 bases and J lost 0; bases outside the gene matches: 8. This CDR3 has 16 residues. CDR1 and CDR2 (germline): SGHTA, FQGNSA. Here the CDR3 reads CASSLTGESSGNTIYF. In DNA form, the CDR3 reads TGTGCCAGCAGTTTAACAGGGGAGAGCTCTGGAAACACCATATATTTT.

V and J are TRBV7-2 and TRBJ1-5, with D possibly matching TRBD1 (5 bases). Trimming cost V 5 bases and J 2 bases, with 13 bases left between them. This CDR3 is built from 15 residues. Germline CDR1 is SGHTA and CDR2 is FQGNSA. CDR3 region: CASSLGVGRNQPQHF. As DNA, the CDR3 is TGTGCCAGCAGCCTAGGGGTGGGCCGCAATCAGCCCCAGCATTTT.

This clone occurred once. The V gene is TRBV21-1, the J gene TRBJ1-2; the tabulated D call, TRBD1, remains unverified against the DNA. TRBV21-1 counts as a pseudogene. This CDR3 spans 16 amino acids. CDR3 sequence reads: CASSTPDRVGICGYTF. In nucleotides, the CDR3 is TGTGCCAGCAGCACACCGGACAGGGTAGGAATTTGTGGCTACACCTTC.

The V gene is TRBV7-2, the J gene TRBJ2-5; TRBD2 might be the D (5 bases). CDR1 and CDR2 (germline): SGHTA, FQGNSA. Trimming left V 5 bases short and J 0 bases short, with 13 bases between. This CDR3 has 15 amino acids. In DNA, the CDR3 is TGTGCCAGCAGCCCCAGCTCCGGGAACCAAGAGACCCAGTACTTC. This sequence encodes CASSPSSGNQETQYF.

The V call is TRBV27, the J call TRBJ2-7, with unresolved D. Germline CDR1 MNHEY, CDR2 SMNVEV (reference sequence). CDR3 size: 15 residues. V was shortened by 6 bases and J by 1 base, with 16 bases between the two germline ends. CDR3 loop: CASRITMFNSYEQYF. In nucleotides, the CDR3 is TGTGCCAGCAGGATTACAATGTTCAATTCCTACGAGCAGTACTTC.

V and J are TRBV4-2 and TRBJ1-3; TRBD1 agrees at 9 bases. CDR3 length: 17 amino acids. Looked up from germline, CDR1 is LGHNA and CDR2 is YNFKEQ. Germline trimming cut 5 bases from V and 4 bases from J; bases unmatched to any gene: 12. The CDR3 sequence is CASSNIPGQGTGNTIYF. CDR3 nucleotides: TGTGCCAGCAGCAATATCCCGGGACAGGGTACAGGAAACACCATATATTTT.